This is a list of T cell receptor beta chains from one sample in a study of T cell responses to AZD1222 COVID-19 vaccine. Clones were sequenced by immunoSEQ multiplex PCR, and TCRdb holds only the in-frame ones, with some missing. Of about 73,000 clones in the sample, nearly 90% were seen once. The source material was peripheral blood, sampled 28 days after the second AZD1222 dose. The receptors here all came from an adult who received the AZD1222 COVID-19 vaccine. CDR3s leave out the opening cysteine and the closing phenylalanine or tryptophan. The D gene is left open where the match is weak.

d_call v_call cdr3_aa
NA TRBV29-1 SALYTDTQY
NA TRBV6-6 ASSYSDYGYT
TRBD2 TRBV4-1 ASTTKIGTRRTDTQY
NA TRBV7-3 ASSLSGQRTDTQY
NA TRBV28 ASSLFLGITHSSYNSPLH
NA TRBV25-1 ASTQMMGTGELF
NA TRBV30 AWSTKTGPYTEAF
NA TRBV6-2/TRBV6-3 ASSSLLGNSPLH
NA TRBV28 ASSLTTGELF
NA TRBV11-3 ASSPGQTLASSTDTQY
NA TRBV7-6 ASSSSLGQANEKLF
TRBD1 TRBV28 ASSNTGGLNYGYT
NA TRBV5-4 ASSLGITGNEQF
NA TRBV5-4 ASSFGGYSGNTIY
TRBD2 TRBV28 ASSFPGGPLLYEQY
TRBD1 TRBV3-1/TRBV3-2 ASSQRTGTGRTEAF
NA TRBV7-9 ASSATRGRDSPLH
NA TRBV11-1 ASSLSGEKLF
NA TRBV19 ASTMGPNTEAF
TRBD1 TRBV18 ASSPPSGQGMTQY
NA TRBV9 ASSVVADNSPLH
TRBD1 TRBV6-1 ASSELAPTGSPTTFYGYT
NA TRBV19 ASSSLGGGELF
NA TRBV28 ASTTQNEQF
NA TRBV19 ASSIDAATGRNEQF
NA TRBV27 ASSPGPNYGYT
TRBD1 TRBV6-5 ASSSQDRGSGETQY
TRBD1 TRBV11-3 ASSTTGVDEQF
NA TRBV7-9 ASTTTSRVPNYGYT
NA TRBV7-9 ASSLGQAFLGTEAF
NA TRBV24-1 ATKKGLNTEAF
NA TRBV9 ASSVEQFTEAF
TRBD1 TRBV2 ASRGTVLNTEAF
NA TRBV27 ASSLVAGPPI
NA TRBV7-8 ASSPWGMKGEQY
NA TRBV5-1 ASSPPGQGLGYGYT
NA TRBV7-2 ASSSSVGLGYT